This entry lists 31 T cell receptor beta chains sequenced from one sample in a study of blood T cell repertoires in COVID-19. Libraries were prepared by immunoSEQ multiplex PCR; TCRdb keeps only in-frame clonotypes and omits some of them. The sample shows roughly 160,000 clones, more than 80% of them seen only once. Sequenced sample: PBMCs or T cells enriched from blood (not recorded which). Every receptor here comes from a man aged 50 to 59 who had recovered from COVID-19.

This clone was seen a handful of times. This chain uses TRBV28 with TRBJ1-1, with D perhaps TRBD1 (6 bases). From germline, CDR1 is MDHEN and CDR2 SYDVKM. This CDR3 is 15 amino acids long. Trimming shortened V by 5 bases and J by 4 bases, and 17 bases separated the two germline ends. The CDR3 region has the DNA TGTGCCAGCAGTCCATACAGGGCCCTGGGCACTGAAGCTTTCTTT. Protein product: CASSPYRALGTEAFF. Together with reference TRBV28 and TRBJ1-1, the CDR3 gives the full variable domain: DVKVTQSSRYLVKRTGEKVFLECVQDMDHENMFWYRQDPGLGLRLIYFSYDVKMKEKGDIPEGYSVSREKKERFSLILESASTNQTSMYLCASSPYRALGTEAFFGQGTRLTVV.

The chain joins TRBV4-1 to TRBJ1-2; D may be TRBD1 (6 bases). Germline values: CDR1 MGHRA, CDR2 YSYEKL. The germline V and J ends were trimmed by 1 base and 6 bases, with 18 bases remaining between them. The CDR3 is 16 residues long. The CDR3 DNA reads TGCGCCAGCAGCCAAGGGGGTTTCAGGGGATACCATGGCTACACCTTC. Encoded protein: CASSQGGFRGYHGYTF.

The J gene is TRBJ1-1, the V gene TRBV18; a weak D match, TRBD1 (5 bases). Germline V lookup: CDR1 KGHSH, CDR2 LQKENI. The CDR3 has 16 residues. Trimming stripped 0 bases from V and 0 bases from J, with 11 bases between. The CDR3 is CASSPPPGNMNTEAFF. DNA for the CDR3: TGTGCCAGCTCACCACCCCCAGGGAACATGAACACTGAAGCTTTCTTT. Using reference TRBV18 and TRBJ1-1 for the parts outside the CDR3, the full variable domain is NAGVMQNPRHLVRRRGQEARLRCSPMKGHSHVYWYRQLPEEGLKFMVYLQKENIIDESGMPKERFSAEFPKEGPSILRIQQVVRGDSAAYFCASSPPPGNMNTEAFFGQGTRLTVV.

This chain uses TRBV7-8 with TRBJ2-7; 8 nucleotides agree with TRBD1. Germline CDR1 SGHVS, CDR2 FQNEAQ. This CDR3 spans 13 amino acids. Trimming took 5 bases from V and 7 from J; bases not matched to a gene: 7. This CDR3 reads CASSRTGKDEQYF. In DNA form, the CDR3 reads TGTGCCAGCAGCCGGACAGGGAAGGATGAGCAGTACTTC.

The chain couples TRBV19 to TRBJ2-2; 8 bases map to TRBD1. The CDR3 is made up of 16 amino acids. Trimming at V came to 5 bases and at J to 0 bases, leaving 5 bases not matched to a gene. Germline V CDR1 and CDR2: LNHDA, SQIVND (reference sequence). The CDR3 loop reads CASSRAGGANTGELFF. The CDR3 DNA reads TGTGCCAGTAGTCGCGCAGGGGGCGCGAACACCGGGGAGCTGTTTTTT. Full variable domain (remainder filled in from reference TRBV19 and TRBJ2-2): DGGITQSPKYLFRKEGQNVTLSCEQNLNHDAMYWYRQDPGQGLRLIYYSQIVNDFQKGDIAEGYSVSREKKESFPLTVTSAQKNPTAFYLCASSRAGGANTGELFFGEGSRLTVL.

The rearrangement links TRBV7-8 to TRBJ1-5; 10 nucleotides line up with TRBD1. CDR3 length: 16 residues. Per germline, CDR1 SGHVS and CDR2 FQNEAQ. V lost 5 bases and J lost 7; bases outside the gene matches: 11. CDR3 bases: TGTGCCAGCAGCCTTGGGACAGGGGAGACGCGGCAGCCCCAGCATTTT. It yields the protein CASSLGTGETRQPQHF. Supplemented by reference TRBV7-8 and TRBJ1-5, the full variable domain reads GAGVSQSPRYKVAKRGQDVALRCDPISGHVSLFWYQQALGQGPEFLTYFQNEAQLDKSGLPSDRFFAERPEGSVSTLKIQRTQQEDSAVYLCASSLGTGETRQPQHFGDGTRLSIL.

The chain joins TRBV7-2 to TRBJ2-3, with 7 nucleotides matching TRBD1. CDR1 is SGHTA, CDR2 FQGNSA, per germline. The CDR3 runs 15 residues. V shed 5 bases, J shed 6 bases, and the junction held 11 bases outside the gene matches. CDR3 nucleotide sequence: TGTGCCAGCAGCCCCTATAGGGGGCGATGGGATACGCAGTATTTT. This gives the protein CASSPYRGRWDTQYF.

The J gene is TRBJ1-1, the V gene TRBV19, with TRBD1 as a possible D gene (6 bases). The CDR3 extends over 13 amino acids. The germline gives CDR1 LNHDA, CDR2 SQIVND (reference sequence). With 4 bases removed from V and 3 bases from J, the gap between germline ends came to 9 bases. Here the CDR3 DNA reads TGTGCCAGTAGTAGCAGGGGAGACACTGAAGCTTTCTTT. Translation gives CASSSRGDTEAFF.

This chain links TRBV28 with TRBJ2-5; D possibly corresponds to TRBD1 (6 bases). The CDR3 is 15 residues long. V dropped 8 bases and J dropped 13 bases, with 29 bases sitting between them. CDR1 is MDHEN, CDR2 SYDVKM, per germline. CDR3 sequence: CASRSGEQGPRRLYF. CDR3 bases: TGTGCCAGCCGTTCCGGGGAACAGGGTCCCCGGAGGCTGTACTTC.

V is TRBV2 and J is TRBJ2-5, with 9 bases aligning to TRBD2. After removal of 6 bases from V and 1 base from J, the junction contained 6 bases not matched to a gene. Germline CDR1 SNHLY, CDR2 FYNNEI. The CDR3 totals 15 residues. DNA for the CDR3: TGTGCCAGCAGGGTAGCGGGGGACCTCCAAGAGACCCAGTACTTC. This sequence encodes CASRVAGDLQETQYF.

The rearrangement uses TRBV29-1 and TRBJ2-5; D gene unclear. The germline V gene has CDR1 SQVTM and CDR2 ANQGSEA. Trimming took 3 bases from V and 5 from J, leaving 22 bases between them. This CDR3 comprises 16 residues. This CDR3 reads CSVDGLAWKAEETQYF. In DNA form, the CDR3 reads TGCAGCGTTGATGGGTTGGCGTGGAAGGCGGAGGAGACCCAGTACTTC.

V gene TRBV11-2 combines with J gene TRBJ2-3; possible D gene TRBD2, 6 bases. Germline values: CDR1 SGHAT, CDR2 FQNNGV. This CDR3 has 16 residues. V was shortened by 1 base and J by 0 bases, with 11 bases between the two germline ends. Here the CDR3 reads CASSLGLAPSTDTQYF. CDR3 DNA: TGTGCCAGCAGCTTAGGGCTAGCGCCTAGCACAGATACGCAGTATTTT.

J is TRBJ2-5 and V is TRBV19; TRBD1 agrees at 8 bases. This CDR3 is 15 amino acids long. V lost 5 bases and J lost 0; bases outside the gene matches: 5. From germline, CDR1 is LNHDA and CDR2 SQIVND (reference sequence). As DNA, the CDR3 is TGTGCCAGTAGTCTACAGGACAGGGACCAAGAGACCCAGTACTTC. Its translation: CASSLQDRDQETQYF.

The rearrangement uses TRBV7-2 and TRBJ1-3; possibly TRBD1 for D (5 bases). The CDR3 is 14 amino acids. Per the germline V gene, CDR1 is SGHTA and CDR2 is FQGNSA. Deletions cut 3 bases from V and 0 bases from J, with 6 bases between. The DNA for the CDR3 is TGTGCCAGCAGCTTCGACAGCTCTGGAAACACCATATATTTT. Amino acid sequence: CASSFDSSGNTIYF.

This chain joins TRBV27 and TRBJ1-3; D not certain. Germline values: CDR1 MNHEY, CDR2 SMNVEV (reference sequence). V lost 6 bases and J 0 bases, leaving 12 bases between the germline ends. The CDR3 is made up of 15 amino acids. The CDR3: CASSLGLSSGNTIYF. The CDR3 bases are TGTGCCAGCAGCCTCGGGTTATCCTCTGGAAACACCATATATTTT.

The chain is built from TRBV18 and TRBJ2-3, with D hard to call. Germline V gene sequence: CDR1 KGHSH, CDR2 LQKENI. Trimming removed 3 bases from V and 4 bases from J, with 8 bases in between. This CDR3 is built from 13 residues. Here the CDR3 DNA reads TGTGCCAGCTCACCCCAGGTCTCAGATACGCAGTATTTT. Translated, it gives CASSPQVSDTQYF.

In DNA form, the CDR3 reads TGTGCCAGCAGCTCAGAGGACAGGGGGTCCGGGGGCTACACCTTC. Amino acids: CASSSEDRGSGGYTF. The rearrangement uses TRBV7-9 and TRBJ1-2; 10 bases are shared with TRBD1. Germline CDR1 and CDR2: SEHNR and FQNEAQ (reference sequence). CDR3 length: 15 residues. V was pared by 4 bases and J by 8 bases, with 10 bases of the junction left unmatched.

This clone was detected ten times or more. The chain links TRBV5-1 to TRBJ2-7; possible D gene TRBD1, 6 bases. Germline CDR1 SGHRS, CDR2 YFSETQ. V was pared by 3 bases and J by 1 base, with 8 bases between. This CDR3 spans 13 amino acids. The CDR3 here is CASSSDRSYEQYF. For the CDR3, the DNA is TGCGCCAGCAGCTCGGACAGATCCTACGAGCAGTACTTC.

V and J are TRBV6-6 and TRBJ2-3; 11 nucleotides align to TRBD2. CDR1 is MNHNY, CDR2 SVGAGI, per germline (reference sequence). The CDR3 runs 15 residues. Trimming took 6 bases from V and 3 from J; bases not matched to a gene: 5. The CDR3, as DNA: TGTGCCAGCAGAGCTATAGCGGGGGGGACAGATACGCAGTATTTT. Its translation: CASRAIAGGTDTQYF.

The sample holds one count of this clone. V is TRBV30 and J is TRBJ1-1; D is perhaps TRBD1 (6 bases). CDR1 GTSNPN and CDR2 SVGIG come from the germline V gene (reference sequence). The length of the CDR3 is 17 residues. V was shortened by 1 base and J by 4 bases, with 22 bases between the two germline ends. The CDR3, as DNA: TGTGCCTGGAGTGCCTTGGGGGCAGGTTTACTCCCCACTGAAGCTTTCTTT. Translated, it gives CAWSALGAGLLPTEAFF.

J is TRBJ1-2 and V is TRBV5-1; unclear D gene. The V end lost 6 bases, the J end lost 0 bases, and 12 bases lay between the germline ends. The CDR3 extends over 14 amino acids. The V gene's germline CDR1 is SGHRS and CDR2 YFSETQ. CDR3 DNA: TGCGCCAGCACCCGCGAACAGCCTAACTATGGCTACACCTTC. Translating gives CASTREQPNYGYTF.

This chain joins TRBV3-1 (or the pseudogene TRBV3-2) and TRBJ1-5, with D hard to call. Looked up from germline, CDR1 is LGHDT and CDR2 is YNNKEL (reference sequence). Trimming left V 2 bases short and J 3 bases short, with 8 bases between. There are 14 residues in the CDR3. The CDR3 DNA reads TGTGCCAGCAGCCAACAACGGTTCAATCAGCCCCAGCATTTT. Amino acids: CASSQQRFNQPQHF.

The chain uses TRBV7-8 and TRBJ1-2, with D unclear. V gave up 3 bases and J gave up 4 bases, with 15 bases separating them. The CDR3 runs to 15 residues. Germline CDR1 reads SGHVS; CDR2 reads FQNEAQ. In nucleotides, the CDR3 is TGTGCCAGCAGCTTGACAAGGAACCTCATCTATGGCTACACCTTC. It is translated as CASSLTRNLIYGYTF. The full variable domain, completed using reference TRBV7-8 and TRBJ1-2, is GAGVSQSPRYKVAKRGQDVALRCDPISGHVSLFWYQQALGQGPEFLTYFQNEAQLDKSGLPSDRFFAERPEGSVSTLKIQRTQQEDSAVYLCASSLTRNLIYGYTFGSGTRLTVV.

This clone was observed a single time. V and J are TRBV5-1 and TRBJ1-5; no firm D call. The CDR3 is 15 amino acids. Germline V CDR1 and CDR2: SGHRS, YFSETQ. V gave up 0 bases and J gave up 0 bases, with 7 bases separating them. The CDR3 region is CASSLDSGSNQPQHF. CDR3 DNA sequence: TGCGCCAGCAGCTTGGATTCGGGTAGCAATCAGCCCCAGCATTTT.

This clone was detected only a few times. This chain joins TRBV15 and TRBJ1-1; D is uncertain. V gave up 0 bases and J gave up 10 bases, with 12 bases separating them. Germline CDR1 is LNHNV and CDR2 is YYDKDF (reference sequence). This CDR3 is 13 amino acids long. DNA of the CDR3: TGTGCCACCAGCAGAGATGGGAGGGAGGGAGCTTTCTTT. Its translation is CATSRDGREGAFF.

This clone was observed a few times. This sequence joins TRBV6-2 or TRBV6-3 and TRBJ2-7, with 10 bases identical to TRBD2. The CDR3 has 17 residues. The V gene end was trimmed by 2 bases and the J gene end by 0 bases; junction bases not matched to a gene: 7. Germline V CDR1 and CDR2: MNHEY, SVGEGT. DNA for the CDR3: TGTGCCAGCAGTTACCGGCTAGCGGGGGCCTTCTCCTACGAGCAGTACTTC. Its protein product is CASSYRLAGAFSYEQYF.

This sequence joins TRBV12-5 and TRBJ1-5; 8 bases agree with TRBD1. The CDR3 loop spans 14 amino acids. In germline, CDR1 is LGHNT, CDR2 FRNRAP. Trimming removed 5 bases from V and 4 bases from J; junction bases left unmatched: 4. As DNA, the CDR3 is TGTGCTAGTGGTGGGGACAGGATTAATCAGCCCCAGCATTTT. Protein: CASGGDRINQPQHF.

This clone appeared a single time. This chain links TRBV7-9 with TRBJ2-7; 10 bases are shared with TRBD1. J lost 0 bases, V lost 5 bases, and 4 bases had no gene match. The germline CDR1 and CDR2 sequences are SEHNR and FQNEAQ (reference sequence). The CDR3 runs 15 residues. The CDR3 is CASSVGQGISYEQYF. The CDR3 nucleotides read TGTGCCAGCAGCGTGGGACAGGGGATCTCCTACGAGCAGTACTTC. The full variable domain, rest sourced from reference TRBV7-9 and TRBJ2-7, is DTGVSQNPRHKITKRGQNVTFRCDPISEHNRLYWYRQTLGQGPEFLTYFQNEAQLEKSRLLSDRFSAERPKGSFSTLEIQRTEQGDSAMYLCASSVGQGISYEQYFGPGTRLTVT.

V gene TRBV5-1 combines with J gene TRBJ1-4; 8 bases align to TRBD1. CDR3 length equals 16 residues. V shed 7 bases, J shed 6 bases, and the junction held 14 bases outside the gene matches. The germline gives CDR1 SGHRS, CDR2 YFSETQ. This CDR3 is CASGPGWDRSDEKLFF. The DNA for the CDR3 is TGCGCCAGCGGCCCCGGATGGGACAGGTCCGATGAAAAACTGTTTTTT.

This clone was picked up one time. The chain couples TRBV28 to TRBJ1-2; 7 nucleotides match TRBD1. The germline V gene encodes CDR1 MDHEN and CDR2 SYDVKM. V trimming: 8 bases; J trimming: 4 bases; junction bases outside the gene matches: 7. The CDR3 sequence is 13 residues long. The CDR3 region has the DNA TGTGCCAGCGAAGACAGGGCCCCCTATGGCTACACCTTC. This encodes CASEDRAPYGYTF.

CDR3 nucleotide sequence: TGTGCCTGGAGTGACAATAATTCACCCCTCCACTTT. Protein sequence: CAWSDNNSPLHF. The chain joins TRBV30 to TRBJ1-6, with D hard to call. Trimming left V 1 base short and J 5 bases short, with 3 bases between. The CDR3 totals 12 residues. Germline assignment: CDR1 GTSNPN and CDR2 SVGIG (reference sequence).